The 27 T cell receptor beta chains below come from one sample, sequenced in a study of blood T cell repertoires in COVID-19. Here immunoSEQ multiplex PCR was the method, and the copy in TCRdb shows in-frame clones only, minus some. The sample lists under 200,000 clones; about four fifths were seen once. The sequenced sample consisted of peripheral blood. These receptors were taken from a woman in her sixties with COVID-19, enrolled during active disease.

The genes are TRBV5-1 and TRBJ1-6, with 10 nucleotides matching TRBD1. There are 15 residues in the CDR3. After removal of 1 base from V and 10 bases from J, the junction contained 5 bases not matched to a gene. Germline CDR1 and CDR2: SGHRS and YFSETQ. The chain's CDR3 is CASSLSGQGRSPLHF. The CDR3 bases are TGCGCCAGCAGCTTGTCGGGACAGGGGAGGTCACCCCTCCACTTT. The entire variable domain, with the rest obtained from reference TRBV5-1 and TRBJ1-6, is as follows: KAGVTQTPRYLIKTRGQQVTLSCSPISGHRSVSWYQQTPGQGLQFLFEYFSETQRNKGNFPGRFSGRQFSNSRSEMNVSTLELGDSALYLCASSLSGQGRSPLHFGNGTRLTVT.

In this sample, this clone turned up once. V usage is TRBV11-2 and J usage is TRBJ2-7; tentatively, D is TRBD2 (7 bases). There are 15 residues in the CDR3. The germline CDR1 and CDR2 sequences are SGHAT and FQNNGV. V shed 6 bases and J shed 2 bases, with 17 bases lying between them. CDR3 nucleotides: TGTGCCAGCAGTGGGTGGGGGAGGGGGACCTACGAGCAGTACGTC. The encoded protein is CASSGWGRGTYEQYV.

V is TRBV9 and J is TRBJ1-1; D is uncertain. This CDR3 contains 13 residues. Trimming stripped 2 bases from V and 3 bases from J, with 8 bases between. CDR1 and CDR2 (germline): SGDLS, YYNGEE. CDR3 sequence (DNA): TGTGCCAGCAGCGTCGAGGGATACACTGAAGCTTTCTTT. This gives the protein CASSVEGYTEAFF.

CDR3 nucleotides: TGTGCCAGCAGGGGGCCAGGGCTCATCTATGGCTACACCTTC. Translating gives CASRGPGLIYGYTF. The chain combines TRBV7-2 with TRBJ1-2; TRBD1 might be the D (5 bases). Between the trimmed V and J ends, which lost 6 bases and 4 bases, there was a span of 15 bases. Germline V gives CDR1 SGHTA, CDR2 FQGNSA. This CDR3 is built from 14 residues. The entire variable domain, with the rest obtained from reference TRBV7-2 and TRBJ1-2, is as follows: GAGVSQSPSNKVTEKGKDVELRCDPISGHTALYWYRQSLGQGLEFLIYFQGNSAPDKSGLPSDRFSAERTGGSVSTLTIQRTQQEDSAVYLCASRGPGLIYGYTFGSGTRLTVV.

The V gene is TRBV5-6, the J gene TRBJ2-3; 7 bases align to TRBD1. V lost 0 bases to trimming and J lost 3 bases; unmatched junction nucleotides: 4. The CDR3 extends over 15 amino acids. From germline, CDR1 is SGHDT and CDR2 YYEEEE. This chain's CDR3 is CASSLEGGATDTQYF. The CDR3 nucleotides are TGTGCCAGCAGCTTGGAAGGGGGCGCGACAGATACGCAGTATTTT.

The chain employs TRBV3-1 (or the pseudogene TRBV3-2) and TRBJ2-3; D might be TRBD2 (7 bases). Germline V CDR1 and CDR2: LGHDT, YNNKEL (reference sequence). The ends were cut back, 0 bases at V and 2 bases at J, with 15 bases in the middle. CDR3 length: 17 amino acids. CDR3 coding DNA: TGTGCCAGCAGCCAAGAGCAGAGGGGGGGATACACAGATACGCAGTATTTT. Its translation: CASSQEQRGGYTDTQYF.

This clone was recorded only once. V usage is TRBV6-5 and J usage is TRBJ2-3; TRBD1 aligns across 10 bases. V was clipped by 7 bases and J by 7 bases; unmatched bases: 8. This CDR3 is built from 14 residues. Germline V gene lookup returns CDR1 MNHEY and CDR2 SVGAGI. In nucleotides, the CDR3 is TGTGCCAGCACCCCCGACAGGGGGCTAAATACGCAGTATTTT. Translation gives CASTPDRGLNTQYF.

This chain links TRBV10-2 with TRBJ1-2; tentative D call: TRBD1 (5 bases). Germline V gene data show CDR1 as WSHSY and CDR2 as SAAADI. V shed 2 bases and J shed 3 bases, with 19 bases lying between them. This CDR3 contains 17 residues. The CDR3 loop is CASSERGLFGSDYGYTF. DNA for the CDR3: TGCGCCAGCAGTGAGAGGGGACTCTTCGGGAGTGACTATGGCTACACCTTC.

This clone was detected a few times. V gene TRBV11-3 combines with J gene TRBJ1-2, with D possibly being TRBD1 (5 bases). This CDR3 has 13 residues. Trimming removed 1 base from V and 7 bases from J, with 10 bases in between. CDR1 is SGHNT and CDR2 is YENEEA in the germline V gene. CDR3 coding DNA: TGTGCCAGCAGCTTAGTAGGGGTGGGTGGCTACACCTTC. Protein sequence: CASSLVGVGGYTF. The variable domain in full, completed from reference TRBV11-3 and TRBJ1-2, reads EAGVVQSPRYKIIEKKQPVAFWCNPISGHNTLYWYLQNLGQGPELLIRYENEEAVDDSQLPKDRFSAERLKGVDSTLKIQPAELGDSAVYLCASSLVGVGGYTFGSGTRLTVV.

The chain combines TRBV27 with TRBJ2-5; 8 bases map to TRBD2. Unmatched junction bases numbered 11, after V lost 3 bases and J lost 5 bases. The CDR3 is 16 residues long. The germline CDR1 and CDR2 sequences are MNHEY and SMNVEV (reference sequence). CDR3 DNA sequence: TGTGCCAGCAGTTTGCGGGCCCTAGCGGGTGGGGAGACCCAGTACTTC. Translation gives CASSLRALAGGETQYF.

This clone was found once. The chain links TRBV11-2 to TRBJ2-3, with 9 bases identical to TRBD2. CDR1 and CDR2 from the germline V gene are SGHAT and FQNNGV. V dropped 5 bases and J dropped 4; count of bases not matched to a gene: 10. The CDR3 extends over 16 amino acids. CDR3 DNA: TGTGCCAGCAGCCCGGACAGTAGCGGGGGTGCAGATACGCAGTATTTT. Translation: CASSPDSSGGADTQYF.

The rearrangement uses TRBV19 and TRBJ1-4; TRBD1 aligns across 8 bases. With 5 bases clipped from V and 0 bases from J, the junction kept 2 bases outside the gene matches. The CDR3 is made up of 15 amino acids. The germline V gene encodes CDR1 LNHDA and CDR2 SQIVND (reference sequence). In DNA, the CDR3 is TGTGCCAGTAGTGACAGGGGCTCAACTAATGAAAAACTGTTTTTT. Its translation is CASSDRGSTNEKLFF.

The gene calls are TRBV27 and TRBJ2-7; TRBD1 matches 7 bases. The CDR3 has 14 amino acids. CDR1 and CDR2 (germline): MNHEY, SMNVEV (reference sequence). V lost 6 bases, J lost 0 bases, and 5 bases stayed unmatched. CDR3 protein: CASRRQGSSYEQYV. The CDR3 coding sequence is TGTGCCAGCAGGAGACAGGGAAGCTCCTACGAGCAGTACGTC.

The V and J genes are TRBV6-6 and TRBJ2-1; maybe TRBD2 (6 bases). Germline V lookup: CDR1 MNHNY, CDR2 SVGAGI (reference sequence). The CDR3 sequence is 14 residues long. V dropped 6 bases and J dropped 8 bases, with 17 bases sitting between them. The CDR3 reads CASRNGVGGYEQFF. The DNA of the CDR3 is TGTGCCAGCAGAAATGGTGTGGGAGGATATGAGCAGTTCTTC.

J is TRBJ2-1 and V is TRBV5-1; a weak D match, TRBD2 (5 bases). Germline CDR1 is SGHRS and CDR2 is YFSETQ. The CDR3 length is 15 residues. V lost 0 bases and J lost 6, with 13 bases in between. Here the CDR3 reads CASSLGRVEGNEQFF. CDR3 nucleotides: TGCGCCAGCAGCTTGGGGCGGGTCGAAGGCAATGAGCAGTTCTTC.

The chain recombines TRBV19 with TRBJ2-5, with 8 bases fitting TRBD2. This CDR3 has 15 amino acids. Germline V gene lookup returns CDR1 LNHDA and CDR2 SQIVND (reference sequence). V trimming: 3 bases; J trimming: 0 bases; junction bases outside the gene matches: 3. CDR3 in amino acids: CASSIGGADQETQYF. CDR3 coding DNA: TGTGCCAGTAGTATCGGGGGGGCGGACCAAGAGACCCAGTACTTC. Full variable domain (rest looked up from reference TRBV19 and TRBJ2-5): DGGITQSPKYLFRKEGQNVTLSCEQNLNHDAMYWYRQDPGQGLRLIYYSQIVNDFQKGDIAEGYSVSREKKESFPLTVTSAQKNPTAFYLCASSIGGADQETQYFGPGTRLLVL.

The chain is built from TRBV4-2 and TRBJ2-3; 9 nucleotides agree with TRBD2. Germline CDR1 LGHNA, CDR2 YNFKEQ. This CDR3 contains 16 residues. J gave up 2 bases and V 3 bases, and 6 bases lay outside the gene matches. The CDR3, as DNA: TGTGCCAGCAGCCACATACTAGCGGGTGCCACAGATACGCAGTATTTT. Residues: CASSHILAGATDTQYF.

The V gene is TRBV19, the J gene TRBJ1-3, with D perhaps matching TRBD1 (5 bases). V was cut by 5 bases and J by 3 bases, with 8 bases left in between. The CDR3 runs 13 residues. Germline CDR1 is LNHDA and CDR2 is SQIVND (reference sequence). The CDR3 sequence: CASSPTVGNTIYF. CDR3 coding DNA: TGTGCCAGTAGTCCGACAGTTGGAAACACCATATATTTT.

V is TRBV18 and J is TRBJ1-5, with a tentative D call TRBD1 (6 bases). V was shortened by 5 bases and J by 6 bases, with 20 bases between the two germline ends. Germline-derived CDR1 and CDR2 are KGHSH and LQKENI. The CDR3 spans 16 residues. The CDR3 is CASSTNWNRAGQPQHF. The CDR3 DNA reads as TGTGCCAGCTCAACGAACTGGAACAGGGCGGGTCAGCCCCAGCATTTT. The full variable domain, with the rest looked up from reference TRBV18 and TRBJ1-5, is NAGVMQNPRHLVRRRGQEARLRCSPMKGHSHVYWYRQLPEEGLKFMVYLQKENIIDESGMPKERFSAEFPKEGPSILRIQQVVRGDSAAYFCASSTNWNRAGQPQHFGDGTRLSIL.

The chain links TRBV10-3 to TRBJ2-5, with 9 bases lining up with TRBD2. The germline gives CDR1 ENHRY, CDR2 SYGVKD. The CDR3 contains 12 residues. V lost 10 bases to trimming and J lost 5 bases; unmatched junction nucleotides: 5. Here the CDR3 reads CATAGGHETQYF. The CDR3 nucleotides read TGTGCCACTGCGGGGGGGCACGAGACCCAGTACTTC.

J is TRBJ2-1 and V is TRBV28; D is undetermined. CDR1 MDHEN and CDR2 SYDVKM come from the germline V gene. CDR3 length: 12 residues. Between the trimmed V and J ends, which lost 5 bases and 8 bases, there was a span of 10 bases. CDR3 bases: TGTGCCAGCAGTACCTCCGGTCATGAGCAGTTCTTC. This encodes CASSTSGHEQFF.

This clone was seen ten or more times. The V call is TRBV6-5, the J call TRBJ1-1; D gene unclear. V lost 2 bases and J 3 bases, leaving 16 bases between the germline ends. The CDR3 length is 16 residues. CDR1 MNHEY and CDR2 SVGAGI come from the germline V gene. In nucleotides, the CDR3 is TGTGCCAGCAGTTACATCAGGAATCCTCCTTACACTGAAGCTTTCTTT. Amino acid sequence: CASSYIRNPPYTEAFF.

The rearrangement uses TRBV6-5 and TRBJ2-5, with 9 bases identical to TRBD2. The ends lost 2 bases at V and 1 base at J; junction bases unmatched: 5. There are 16 residues in the CDR3. Germline V gives CDR1 MNHEY, CDR2 SVGAGI. The CDR3, as DNA: TGTGCCAGCAGTTACACAGCGGGGGGATTCCAAGAGACCCAGTACTTC. Its protein product is CASSYTAGGFQETQYF.

The V call is TRBV3-1 (or the pseudogene TRBV3-2), the J call TRBJ1-1, with 8 bases matching TRBD1. Germline V gene lookup returns CDR1 LGHDT and CDR2 YNNKEL (reference sequence). This CDR3 has 15 amino acids. J was trimmed by 5 bases and V by 4 bases; bases with no gene match: 9. CDR3 region: CASSLILQGGTEAFF. The CDR3 nucleotides read TGTGCCAGCAGCCTTATATTACAGGGGGGAACTGAAGCTTTCTTT.

This rearrangement joins TRBV11-2 to TRBJ2-3; no clear D. The CDR3 contains 14 residues. V was pared by 5 bases and J by 5 bases, with 14 bases between. Germline values: CDR1 SGHAT, CDR2 FQNNGV. This CDR3 is CASSPLIRVDTQYF. DNA for the CDR3: TGTGCCAGCAGCCCTCTGATCCGGGTAGATACGCAGTATTTT. Full variable domain (outside the CDR3, taken from reference TRBV11-2 and TRBJ2-3): EAGVAQSPRYKIIEKRQSVAFWCNPISGHATLYWYQQILGQGPKLLIQFQNNGVVDDSQLPKDRFSAERLKGVDSTLKIQPAKLEDSAVYLCASSPLIRVDTQYFGPGTRLTVL.

The V and J genes are TRBV28 and TRBJ1-3; D is perhaps TRBD1 (5 bases). V shed 2 bases and J shed 2 bases, with 16 bases lying between them. This CDR3 has 17 amino acids. Germline V gene sequence: CDR1 MDHEN, CDR2 SYDVKM. In DNA, the CDR3 is TGTGCCAGCAGTTTAGGTAAAGGGGTCTTAGCTGGAAACACCATATATTTT. It codes for CASSLGKGVLAGNTIYF.

As concerns this clone: Without the conserved terminal phenylalanine or tryptophan, this CDR3 likely stems from a read error. No DNA is shown, since the ends of the CDR3 on it are uncertain; the CDR3 is the one TCRdb lists. The gene calls are TRBV7-9 and TRBJ1-4; the DNA was not used to check the table's D call, TRBD1. The V gene's germline CDR1 is SEHNR and CDR2 FQNEAQ (reference sequence). The CDR3 contains 14 residues when both ends are counted. The CDR3 here is CASSTLDRSPPVLI.